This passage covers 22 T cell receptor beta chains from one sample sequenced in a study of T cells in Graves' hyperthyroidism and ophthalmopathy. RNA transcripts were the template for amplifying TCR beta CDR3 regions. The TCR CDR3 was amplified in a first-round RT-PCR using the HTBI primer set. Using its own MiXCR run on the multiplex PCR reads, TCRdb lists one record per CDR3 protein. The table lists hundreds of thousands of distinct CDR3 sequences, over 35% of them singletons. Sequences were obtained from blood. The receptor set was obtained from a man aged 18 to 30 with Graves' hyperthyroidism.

The CDR3 is CAISPGQPQYF. Written as DNA, the CDR3 is TGTGCCATCAGCCCAGGGCAGCCTCAGTACTTC. The rearrangement uses TRBV10-3 and TRBJ2-5, with D possibly being TRBD1 (5 bases). Germline V gives CDR1 ENHRY, CDR2 SYGVKD. The CDR3 contains 11 residues. V dropped 6 bases and J dropped 11 bases, with 13 bases sitting between them.

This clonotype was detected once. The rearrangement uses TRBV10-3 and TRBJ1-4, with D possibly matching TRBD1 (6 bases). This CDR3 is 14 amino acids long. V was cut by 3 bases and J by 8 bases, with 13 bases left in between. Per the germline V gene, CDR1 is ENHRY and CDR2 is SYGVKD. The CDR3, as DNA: TGTGCCATCAGTGACCCGGGAACAGGGGAAAAACTGTTTTTT. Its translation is CAISDPGTGEKLFF.

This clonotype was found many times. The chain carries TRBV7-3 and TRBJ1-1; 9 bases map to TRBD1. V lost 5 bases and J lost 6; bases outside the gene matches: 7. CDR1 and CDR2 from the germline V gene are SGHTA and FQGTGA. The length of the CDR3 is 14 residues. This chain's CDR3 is CASSLGQGTAEAFF. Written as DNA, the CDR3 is TGTGCCAGCAGCCTAGGACAGGGGACGGCTGAAGCTTTCTTT.

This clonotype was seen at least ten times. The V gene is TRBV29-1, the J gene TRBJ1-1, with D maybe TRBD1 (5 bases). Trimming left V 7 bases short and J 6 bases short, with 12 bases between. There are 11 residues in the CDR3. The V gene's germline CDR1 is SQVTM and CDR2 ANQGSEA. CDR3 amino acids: CSAATVSEAFF. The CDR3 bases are TGCAGCGCCGCGACAGTCTCTGAAGCTTTCTTT.

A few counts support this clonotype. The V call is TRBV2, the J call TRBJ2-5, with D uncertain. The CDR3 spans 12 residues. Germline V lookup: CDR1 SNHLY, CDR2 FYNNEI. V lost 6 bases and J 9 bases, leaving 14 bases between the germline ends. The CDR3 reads CASSQDDRAQYF. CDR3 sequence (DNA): TGTGCCAGCAGCCAAGATGACCGGGCCCAGTACTTC.

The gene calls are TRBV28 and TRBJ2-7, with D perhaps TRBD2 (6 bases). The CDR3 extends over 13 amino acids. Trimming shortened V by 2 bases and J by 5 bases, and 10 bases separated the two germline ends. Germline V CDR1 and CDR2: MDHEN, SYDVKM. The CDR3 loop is CASSLPGVHEQYF. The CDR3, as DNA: TGTGCCAGCAGTTTACCGGGGGTACACGAGCAGTACTTC. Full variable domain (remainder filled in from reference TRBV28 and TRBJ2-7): DVKVTQSSRYLVKRTGEKVFLECVQDMDHENMFWYRQDPGLGLRLIYFSYDVKMKEKGDIPEGYSVSREKKERFSLILESASTNQTSMYLCASSLPGVHEQYFGPGTRLTVT.

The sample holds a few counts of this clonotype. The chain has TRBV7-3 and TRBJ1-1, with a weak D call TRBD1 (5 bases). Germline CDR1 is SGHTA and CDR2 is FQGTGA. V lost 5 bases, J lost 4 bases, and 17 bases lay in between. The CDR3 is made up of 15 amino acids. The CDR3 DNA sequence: TGTGCCAGCAGCCAGGTGGGGGGTAGGGTCACTGAAGCTTTCTTT. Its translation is CASSQVGGRVTEAFF. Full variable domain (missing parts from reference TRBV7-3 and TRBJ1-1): GAGVSQTPSNKVTEKGKYVELRCDPISGHTALYWYRQSLGQGPEFLIYFQGTGAADDSGLPNDRFFAVRPEGSVSTLKIQRTERGDSAVYLCASSQVGGRVTEAFFGQGTRLTVV.

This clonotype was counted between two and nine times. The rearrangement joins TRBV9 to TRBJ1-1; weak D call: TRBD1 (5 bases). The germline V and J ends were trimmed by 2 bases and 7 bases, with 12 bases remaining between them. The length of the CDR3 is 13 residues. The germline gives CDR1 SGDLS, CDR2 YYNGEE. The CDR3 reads CASSVGLGGEAFF. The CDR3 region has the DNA TGTGCCAGCAGCGTGGGGCTGGGGGGTGAAGCTTTCTTT. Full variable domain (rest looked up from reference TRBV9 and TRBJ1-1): DSGVTQTPKHLITATGQRVTLRCSPRSGDLSVYWYQQSLDQGLQFLIQYYNGEERAKGNILERFSAQQFPDLHSELNLSSLELGDSALYFCASSVGLGGEAFFGQGTRLTVV.

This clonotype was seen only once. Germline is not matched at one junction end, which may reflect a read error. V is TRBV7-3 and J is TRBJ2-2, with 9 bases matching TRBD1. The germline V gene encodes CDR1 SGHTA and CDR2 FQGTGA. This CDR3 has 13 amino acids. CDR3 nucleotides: TGTGCCAGCAGCTTAATAGGGGACAGGGAGCGGTTTTTT. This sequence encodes CASSLIGDRERFF.

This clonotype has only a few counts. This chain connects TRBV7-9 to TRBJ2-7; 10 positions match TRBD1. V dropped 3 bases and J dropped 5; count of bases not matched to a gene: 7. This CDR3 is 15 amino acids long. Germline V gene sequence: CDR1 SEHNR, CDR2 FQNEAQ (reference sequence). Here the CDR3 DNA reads TGTGCCAGCAGCTTGTTGGGACAGGGGACCCACGAGCAGTACTTC. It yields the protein CASSLLGQGTHEQYF.

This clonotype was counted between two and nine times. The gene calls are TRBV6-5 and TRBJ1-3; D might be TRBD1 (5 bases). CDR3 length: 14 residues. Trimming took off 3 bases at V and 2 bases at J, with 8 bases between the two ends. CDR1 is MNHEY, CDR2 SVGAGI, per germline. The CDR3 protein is CASSYWGTGNTIYF. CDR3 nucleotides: TGTGCCAGCAGTTATTGGGGGACTGGAAACACCATATATTTT.

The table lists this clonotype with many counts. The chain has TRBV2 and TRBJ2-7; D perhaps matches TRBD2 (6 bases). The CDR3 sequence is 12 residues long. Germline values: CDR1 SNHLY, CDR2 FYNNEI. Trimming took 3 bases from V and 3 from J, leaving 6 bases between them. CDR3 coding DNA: TGTGCCAGCAGTGAGGAGGGCTACGAGCAGTACTTC. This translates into CASSEEGYEQYF. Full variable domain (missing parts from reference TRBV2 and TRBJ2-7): EPEVTQTPSHQVTQMGQEVILRCVPISNHLYFYWYRQILGQKVEFLVSFYNNEISEKSEIFDDQFSVERPDGSNFTLKIRSTKLEDSAMYFCASSEEGYEQYFGPGTRLTVT.

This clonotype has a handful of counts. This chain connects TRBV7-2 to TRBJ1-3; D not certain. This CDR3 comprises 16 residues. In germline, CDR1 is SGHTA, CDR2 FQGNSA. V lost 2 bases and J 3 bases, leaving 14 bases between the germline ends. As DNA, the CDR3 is TGTGCCAGCAGCTTAAGACTAGCGGGATATGGAAACACCATATATTTT. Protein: CASSLRLAGYGNTIYF.

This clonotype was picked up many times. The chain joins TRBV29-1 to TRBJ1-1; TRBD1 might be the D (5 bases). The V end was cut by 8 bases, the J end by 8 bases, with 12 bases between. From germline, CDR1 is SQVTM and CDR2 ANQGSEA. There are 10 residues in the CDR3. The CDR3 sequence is CSPLGGEAFF. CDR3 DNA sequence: TGCAGCCCCCTCGGGGGGGAAGCTTTCTTT. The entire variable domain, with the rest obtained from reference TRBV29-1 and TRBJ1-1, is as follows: SAVISQKPSRDICQRGTSLTIQCQVDSQVTMMFWYRQQPGQSLTLIATANQGSEATYESGFVIDKFPISRPNLTFSTLTVSNMSPEDSSIYLCSPLGGEAFFGQGTRLTVV.

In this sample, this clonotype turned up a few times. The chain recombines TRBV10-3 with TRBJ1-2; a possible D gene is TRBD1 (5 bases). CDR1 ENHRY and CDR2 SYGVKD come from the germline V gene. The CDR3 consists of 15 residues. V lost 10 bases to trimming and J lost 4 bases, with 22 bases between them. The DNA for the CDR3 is TGTGCCACGGGGTTCCGGCGGGGGGAAAGCTATGGCTACACCTTC. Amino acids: CATGFRRGESYGYTF.

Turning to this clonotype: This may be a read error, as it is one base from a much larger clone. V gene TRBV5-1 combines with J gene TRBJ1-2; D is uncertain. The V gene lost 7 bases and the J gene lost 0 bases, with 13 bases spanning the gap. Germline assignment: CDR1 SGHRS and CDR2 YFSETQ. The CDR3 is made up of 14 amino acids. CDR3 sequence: CASRPETTNYGYTF. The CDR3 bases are TGCGCCAGCCGCCCGGAAACCACTAACTATGGCTACACCTTC.

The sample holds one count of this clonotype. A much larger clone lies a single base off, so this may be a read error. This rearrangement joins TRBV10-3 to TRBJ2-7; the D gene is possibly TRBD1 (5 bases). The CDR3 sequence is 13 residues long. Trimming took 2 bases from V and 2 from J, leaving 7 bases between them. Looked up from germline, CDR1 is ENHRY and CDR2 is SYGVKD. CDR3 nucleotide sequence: TGTGCCATCAGTGAGGCAGGGCCCTACGAGCAGTACTTC. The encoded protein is CAISEAGPYEQYF.

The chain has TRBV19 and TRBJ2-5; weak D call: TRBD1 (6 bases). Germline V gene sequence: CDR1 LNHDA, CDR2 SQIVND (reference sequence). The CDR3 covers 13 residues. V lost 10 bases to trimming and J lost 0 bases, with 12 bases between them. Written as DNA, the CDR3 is TGTGCCATCGGACAGCCGTACCAAGAGACCCAGTACTTC. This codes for CAIGQPYQETQYF.

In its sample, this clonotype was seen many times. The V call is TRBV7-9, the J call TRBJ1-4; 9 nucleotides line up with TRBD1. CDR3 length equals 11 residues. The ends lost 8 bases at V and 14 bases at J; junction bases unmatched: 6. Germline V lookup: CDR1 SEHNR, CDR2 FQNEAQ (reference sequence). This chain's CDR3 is CASEGTGQLFF. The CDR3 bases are TGTGCCAGCGAGGGGACAGGGCAGCTGTTTTTT.

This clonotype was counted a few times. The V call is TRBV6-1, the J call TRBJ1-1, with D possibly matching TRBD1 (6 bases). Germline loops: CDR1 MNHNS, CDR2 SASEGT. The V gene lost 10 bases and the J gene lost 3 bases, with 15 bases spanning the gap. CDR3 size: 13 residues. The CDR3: CAMRGRGYTEAFF. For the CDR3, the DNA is TGTGCCATGAGGGGCAGGGGCTACACTGAAGCTTTCTTT.

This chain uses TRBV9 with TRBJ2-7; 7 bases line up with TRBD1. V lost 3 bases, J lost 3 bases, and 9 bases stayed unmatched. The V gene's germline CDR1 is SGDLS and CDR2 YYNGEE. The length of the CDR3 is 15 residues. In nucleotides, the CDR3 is TGTGCCAGCAGCGCGGCCCCGGGACAGAACTACGAGCAGTACTTC. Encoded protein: CASSAAPGQNYEQYF.

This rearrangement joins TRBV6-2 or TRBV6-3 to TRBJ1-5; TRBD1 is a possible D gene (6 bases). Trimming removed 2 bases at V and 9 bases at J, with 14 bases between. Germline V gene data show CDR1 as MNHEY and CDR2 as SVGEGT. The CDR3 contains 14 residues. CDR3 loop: CASSYTGGDGPQHF. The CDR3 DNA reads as TGTGCCAGCAGTTACACCGGGGGCGATGGGCCCCAGCATTTT.